Given below is one T cell receptor (beta chain) in context. The antigen is undetermined. The data originate from a study of a mutant IDH1 vaccine in newly diagnosed glioma. Study-level background: Pretreatment consisted of radiotherapy, temozolomide, or both, with most receiving both. V12 corresponded to week 35 and V13 to week 47.

Time point: week 35, safety follow-up. Topical imiquimod was applied with each vaccine dose, which held 300 ug of mutant IDH1 20-mer peptide. The patients were given eight vaccinations, one each in weeks 1, 3, 5, 7, 11, 15, 19 and 23. Each of the donors came in with new WHO grade 3 or 4 astrocytomas that were IDH1-mutant and ATRX-lost. Generated by immunoSEQ multiplex PCR, the TCRdb table keeps only in-frame clones and is missing some. Of tens of thousands of clones detected, approximately 83% appear once; the ten largest clones hold over 4.5%. Sample: PBMCs, taken from a glioma patient whose treatment included an IDH1 peptide vaccine. The receptor's source is a woman between 50 and 59 years old with glioma.

In nucleotides, the CDR3 is TGTGCCAGCAGCTTAGGTCGGGGCCCTAATTCACCCCTCCACTTT. This translates into CASSLGRGPNSPLHF. The chain uses TRBV7-6 and TRBJ1-6; possible D gene TRBD1, 5 bases. The V gene lost 1 base and the J gene lost 6 bases, with 10 bases spanning the gap. The CDR3 runs to 15 residues. Germline CDR1 SGHVS, CDR2 FNYEAQ.